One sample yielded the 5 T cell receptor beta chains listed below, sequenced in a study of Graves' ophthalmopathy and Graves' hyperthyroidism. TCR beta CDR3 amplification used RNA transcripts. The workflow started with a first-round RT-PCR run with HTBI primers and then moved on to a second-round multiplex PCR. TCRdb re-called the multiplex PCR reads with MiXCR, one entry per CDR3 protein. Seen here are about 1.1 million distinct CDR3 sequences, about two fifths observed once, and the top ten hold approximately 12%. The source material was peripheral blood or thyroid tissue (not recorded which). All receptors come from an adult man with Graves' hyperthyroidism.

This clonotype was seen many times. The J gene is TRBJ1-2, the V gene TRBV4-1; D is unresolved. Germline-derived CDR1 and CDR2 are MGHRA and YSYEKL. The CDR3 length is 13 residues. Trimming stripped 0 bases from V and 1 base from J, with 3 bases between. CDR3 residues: CASSQEDNYGYTF. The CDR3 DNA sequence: TGCGCCAGCAGCCAAGAAGATAACTATGGCTACACCTTC.

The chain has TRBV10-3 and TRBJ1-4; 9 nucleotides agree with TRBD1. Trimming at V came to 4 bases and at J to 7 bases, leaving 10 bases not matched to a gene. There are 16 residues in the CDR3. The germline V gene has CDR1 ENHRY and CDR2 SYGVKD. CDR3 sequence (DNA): TGTGCCATCAGTGGTCGAACCGGGACAGGGAGTGAAAAACTGTTTTTT. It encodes CAISGRTGTGSEKLFF.

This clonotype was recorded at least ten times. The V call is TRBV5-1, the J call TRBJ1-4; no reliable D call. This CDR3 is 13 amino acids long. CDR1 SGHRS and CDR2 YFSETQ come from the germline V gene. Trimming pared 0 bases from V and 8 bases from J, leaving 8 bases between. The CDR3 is CASSLAWEEKLFF. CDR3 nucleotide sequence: TGCGCCAGCAGCTTGGCGTGGGAGGAAAAACTGTTTTTT.

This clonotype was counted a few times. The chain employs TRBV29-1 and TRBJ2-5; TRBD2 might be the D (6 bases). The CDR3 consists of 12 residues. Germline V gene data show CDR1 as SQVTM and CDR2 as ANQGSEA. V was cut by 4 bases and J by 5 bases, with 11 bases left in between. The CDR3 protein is CSVGAAGETQYF. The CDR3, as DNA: TGCAGCGTTGGGGCGGCGGGGGAGACCCAGTACTTC.

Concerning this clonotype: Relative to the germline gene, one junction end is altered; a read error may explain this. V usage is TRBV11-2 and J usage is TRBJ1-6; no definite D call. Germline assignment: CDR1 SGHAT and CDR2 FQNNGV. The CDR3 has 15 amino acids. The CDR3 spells CAGSLMSWNNSPLRF. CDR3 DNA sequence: TGTGCCGGCAGCTTAATGTCCTGGAATAATTCACCCCTCCGCTTT.